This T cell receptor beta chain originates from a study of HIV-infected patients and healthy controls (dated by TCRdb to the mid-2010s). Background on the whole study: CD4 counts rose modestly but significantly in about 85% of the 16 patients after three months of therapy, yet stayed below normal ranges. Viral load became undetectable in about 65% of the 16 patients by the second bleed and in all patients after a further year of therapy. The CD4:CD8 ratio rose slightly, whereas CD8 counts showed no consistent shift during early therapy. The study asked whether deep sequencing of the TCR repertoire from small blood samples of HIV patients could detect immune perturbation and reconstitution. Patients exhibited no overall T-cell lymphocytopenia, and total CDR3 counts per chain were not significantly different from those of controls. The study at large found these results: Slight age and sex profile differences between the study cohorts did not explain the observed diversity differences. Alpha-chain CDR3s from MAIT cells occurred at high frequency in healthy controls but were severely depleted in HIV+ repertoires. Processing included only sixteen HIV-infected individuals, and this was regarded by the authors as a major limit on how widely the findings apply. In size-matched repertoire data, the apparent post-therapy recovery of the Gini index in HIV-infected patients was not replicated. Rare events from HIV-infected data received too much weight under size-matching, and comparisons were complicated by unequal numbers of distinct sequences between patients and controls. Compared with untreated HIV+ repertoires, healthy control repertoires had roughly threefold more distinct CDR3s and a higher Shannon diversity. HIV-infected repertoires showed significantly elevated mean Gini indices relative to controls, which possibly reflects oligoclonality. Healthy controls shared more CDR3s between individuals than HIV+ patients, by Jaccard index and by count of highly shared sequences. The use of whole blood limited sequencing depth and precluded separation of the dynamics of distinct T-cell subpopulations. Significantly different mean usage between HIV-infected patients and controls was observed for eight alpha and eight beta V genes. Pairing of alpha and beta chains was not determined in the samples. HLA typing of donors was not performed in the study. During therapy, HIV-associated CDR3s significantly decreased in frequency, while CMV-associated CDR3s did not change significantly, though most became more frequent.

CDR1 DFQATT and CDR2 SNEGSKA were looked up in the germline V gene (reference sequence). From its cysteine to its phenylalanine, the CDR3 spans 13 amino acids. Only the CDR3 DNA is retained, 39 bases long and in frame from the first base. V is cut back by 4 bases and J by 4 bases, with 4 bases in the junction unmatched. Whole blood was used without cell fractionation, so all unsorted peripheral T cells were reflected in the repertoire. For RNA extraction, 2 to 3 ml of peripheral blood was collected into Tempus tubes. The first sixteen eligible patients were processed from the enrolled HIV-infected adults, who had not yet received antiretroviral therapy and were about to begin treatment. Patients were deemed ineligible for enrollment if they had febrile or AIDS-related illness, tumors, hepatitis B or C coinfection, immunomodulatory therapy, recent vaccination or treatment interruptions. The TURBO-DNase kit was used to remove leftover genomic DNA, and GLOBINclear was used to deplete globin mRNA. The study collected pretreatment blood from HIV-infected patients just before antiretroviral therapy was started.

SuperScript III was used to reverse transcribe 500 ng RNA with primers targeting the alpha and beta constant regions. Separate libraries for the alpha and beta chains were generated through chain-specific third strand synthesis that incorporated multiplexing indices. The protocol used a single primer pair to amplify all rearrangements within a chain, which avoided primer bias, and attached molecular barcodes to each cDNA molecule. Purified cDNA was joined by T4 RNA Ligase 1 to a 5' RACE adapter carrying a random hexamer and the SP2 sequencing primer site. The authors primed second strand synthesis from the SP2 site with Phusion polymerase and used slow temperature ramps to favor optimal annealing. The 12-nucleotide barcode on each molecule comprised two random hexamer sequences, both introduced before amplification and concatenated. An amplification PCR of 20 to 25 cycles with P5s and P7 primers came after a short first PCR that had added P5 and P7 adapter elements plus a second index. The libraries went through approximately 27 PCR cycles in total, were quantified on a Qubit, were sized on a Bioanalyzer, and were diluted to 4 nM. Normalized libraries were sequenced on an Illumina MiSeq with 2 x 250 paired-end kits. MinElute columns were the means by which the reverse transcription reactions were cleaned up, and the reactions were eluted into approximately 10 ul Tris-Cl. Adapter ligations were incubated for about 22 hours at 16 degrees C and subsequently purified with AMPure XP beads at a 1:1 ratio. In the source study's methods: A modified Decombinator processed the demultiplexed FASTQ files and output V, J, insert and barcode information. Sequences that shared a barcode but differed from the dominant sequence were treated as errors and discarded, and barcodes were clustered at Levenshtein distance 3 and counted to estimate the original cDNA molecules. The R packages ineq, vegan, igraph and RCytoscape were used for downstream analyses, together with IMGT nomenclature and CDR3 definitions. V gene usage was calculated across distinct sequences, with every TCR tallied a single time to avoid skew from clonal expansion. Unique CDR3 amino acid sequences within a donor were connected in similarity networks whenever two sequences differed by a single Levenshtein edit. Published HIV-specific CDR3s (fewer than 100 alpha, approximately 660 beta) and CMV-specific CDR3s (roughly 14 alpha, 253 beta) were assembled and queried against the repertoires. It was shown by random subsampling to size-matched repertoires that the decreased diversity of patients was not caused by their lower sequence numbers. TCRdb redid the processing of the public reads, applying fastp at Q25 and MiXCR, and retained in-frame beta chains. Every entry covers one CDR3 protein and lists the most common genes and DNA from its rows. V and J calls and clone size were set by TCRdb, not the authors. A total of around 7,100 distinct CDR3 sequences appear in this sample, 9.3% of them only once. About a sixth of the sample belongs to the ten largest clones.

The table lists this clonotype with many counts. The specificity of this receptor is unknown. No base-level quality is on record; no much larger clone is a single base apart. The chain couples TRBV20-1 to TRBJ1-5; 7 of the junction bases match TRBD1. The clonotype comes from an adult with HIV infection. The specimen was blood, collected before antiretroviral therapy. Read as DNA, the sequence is TGCAGTGCTATCCGGGACAGAAATCAGCCCCAGCATTTT. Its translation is CSAIRDRNQPQHF.